This T cell receptor beta chain was sequenced in a study of blood T cell repertoires in COVID-19. Overall study context: Sites in the United States, Italy and Spain provided acute and convalescent COVID-19 samples. In each case, the material was cDNA or gDNA derived from T cells, B-cell-depleted T cells, or PBMCs.

Original processing methods: Amplifying reference gene primers gave estimates of nucleated cell counts. Produced via immunoSEQ multiplex PCR; TCRdb's table is partial and in-frame only. V and J calls and clone size are copied from that table; D and trimming were computed from the DNA. This sample yields about 52,000 clones, of which around 90% are seen a single time; 3% to 3.5% belongs to the top ten. This CDR3 is 16 amino acids long. The sequenced sample consisted of peripheral blood. The chain has TRBV1 and TRBJ1-4. TRBV1 is a recognized pseudogene. The TCR comes from a human donor in a cohort sampled during active COVID-19. Written as DNA, the CDR3 is TGCACCAGCAGCCTGAAAATGGAGGGGAACGGGAAAAAACTGTTTTTT. Protein product: CTSSLKMEGNGKKLFF.